The 16 T cell receptor beta chains below come from one sample, sequenced in a study of blood T cell repertoires in COVID-19. Generated by immunoSEQ multiplex PCR, the TCRdb table keeps only in-frame clones and is missing some. The table shows fewer than 110,000 clones, with more than 80% occurring only once. Sequenced input: peripheral blood. Every receptor here comes from a human donor in a cohort sampled during active COVID-19.

This clone was found once. The chain recombines TRBV5-1 with TRBJ1-2; 7 positions match TRBD1. Germline V gene lookup returns CDR1 SGHRS and CDR2 YFSETQ. The CDR3 covers 14 residues. J lost 4 bases, V lost 0 bases, and 3 bases had no gene match. CDR3 amino acids: CASSLEGGLYGYTF. For the CDR3, the DNA is TGCGCCAGCAGCTTGGAAGGGGGCCTCTATGGCTACACCTTC.

The chain carries TRBV19 and TRBJ2-7, with TRBD1 identical over 8 bases. CDR3 size: 16 residues. Trimming at V came to 1 base and at J to 3 bases, leaving 8 bases not matched to a gene. Germline CDR1 LNHDA, CDR2 SQIVND (reference sequence). This CDR3 reads CASSIAGTGKDYEQYF. The CDR3 DNA reads TGTGCCAGTAGTATAGCCGGGACAGGAAAAGACTACGAGCAGTACTTC.

Only one count was recorded for this clone. The V call is TRBV7-3, the J call TRBJ2-3; 12 nucleotides align to TRBD2. The V gene end was trimmed by 5 bases and the J gene end by 9 bases; junction bases not matched to a gene: 0. Germline V gives CDR1 SGHTA, CDR2 FQGTGA. The length of the CDR3 is 12 residues. In DNA form, the CDR3 reads TGTGCCAGCAGCGGACTAGCGGGGACGCAGTATTTT. Amino acid sequence: CASSGLAGTQYF.

This clone was counted a few times. The chain couples TRBV7-3 to TRBJ1-6; D is perhaps TRBD1 (5 bases). CDR1 and CDR2 (germline): SGHTA, FQGTGA. The ends were cut back, 1 base at V and 5 bases at J, with 9 bases in the middle. The CDR3 has 15 amino acids. This CDR3 reads CASSLRGTDNSPLHF. The CDR3 DNA follows: TGTGCCAGCAGCTTAAGGGGGACTGATAATTCACCCCTCCACTTT.

This clone was detected only once. The genes are TRBV5-1 and TRBJ1-1, with D perhaps matching TRBD1 (6 bases). Between the trimmed V and J ends, which lost 4 bases and 1 base, there was a span of 11 bases. The CDR3 is 14 residues long. Germline-derived CDR1 and CDR2 are SGHRS and YFSETQ. DNA of the CDR3: TGCGCCAGCAGCATCGGACAGACGAACACTGAAGCTTTCTTT. The encoded protein is CASSIGQTNTEAFF.

The chain links TRBV19 to TRBJ2-7; 8 bases line up with TRBD2. With 4 bases clipped from V and 6 bases from J, the junction kept 5 bases outside the gene matches. Germline CDR1 LNHDA, CDR2 SQIVND (reference sequence). This CDR3 spans 13 amino acids. For the CDR3, the DNA is TGTGCCAGTAGTACCCCGGGAGGGGCCGAGCAGTACTTC. It encodes CASSTPGGAEQYF. Full variable domain (rest looked up from reference TRBV19 and TRBJ2-7): DGGITQSPKYLFRKEGQNVTLSCEQNLNHDAMYWYRQDPGQGLRLIYYSQIVNDFQKGDIAEGYSVSREKKESFPLTVTSAQKNPTAFYLCASSTPGGAEQYFGPGTRLTVT.

The V gene is TRBV5-1, the J gene TRBJ2-3; 11 positions agree with TRBD2. The CDR3 is 16 amino acids. Trimming cost V 5 bases and J 5 bases; bases outside gene matches: 10. Germline CDR1 SGHRS, CDR2 YFSETQ. CDR3 sequence reads: CASSNVAGGPRDTQYF. The CDR3 nucleotides read TGCGCCAGCAGTAACGTAGCGGGGGGGCCGAGAGATACGCAGTATTTT.

The chain combines TRBV7-2 with TRBJ1-3, with D hard to call. With 2 bases removed from V and 0 bases from J, the gap between germline ends came to 5 bases. The germline gives CDR1 SGHTA, CDR2 FQGNSA. The CDR3 extends over 14 amino acids. The CDR3: CASSLSYSGNTIYF. In nucleotides, the CDR3 is TGTGCCAGCAGCTTATCGTACTCTGGAAACACCATATATTTT. The variable domain in full, completed from reference TRBV7-2 and TRBJ1-3, reads GAGVSQSPSNKVTEKGKDVELRCDPISGHTALYWYRQSLGQGLEFLIYFQGNSAPDKSGLPSDRFSAERTGGSVSTLTIQRTQQEDSAVYLCASSLSYSGNTIYFGEGSWLTVV.

V and J are TRBV5-1 and TRBJ1-2; 8 nucleotides match TRBD1. CDR3 length: 14 residues. The V segment lost 4 bases and the J segment 7 bases; nucleotides outside the gene matches: 9. Germline lookup yields CDR1 SGHRS and CDR2 YFSETQ. The CDR3 protein is CASSTQGQAGGYTF. CDR3 DNA sequence: TGCGCCAGCAGCACGCAGGGACAGGCAGGTGGCTACACCTTC.

The rearrangement links TRBV12-5 to TRBJ1-1; D perhaps matches TRBD1 (6 bases). The V gene lost 4 bases and the J gene lost 6 bases, with 9 bases spanning the gap. This CDR3 has 12 amino acids. Germline V gives CDR1 LGHNT, CDR2 FRNRAP. CDR3 region: CASGSQGPEAFF. The CDR3 DNA sequence: TGTGCTAGTGGTTCTCAGGGGCCTGAAGCTTTCTTT.

The V call is TRBV10-3, the J call TRBJ2-1; TRBD2 matches 12 bases. The V and J ends lost 3 bases and 9 bases, in that order; junction bases with no gene match: 9. This CDR3 comprises 16 residues. The V gene's germline CDR1 is ENHRY and CDR2 SYGVKD. CDR3 loop: CAISEILLAGGPEQFF. DNA of the CDR3: TGTGCCATCAGTGAAATCTTACTAGCGGGGGGCCCTGAGCAGTTCTTC.

J is TRBJ2-1 and V is TRBV11-2, with 14 bases that match TRBD2. Germline V gene sequence: CDR1 SGHAT, CDR2 FQNNGV. CDR3 length: 16 residues. The V segment lost 1 base and the J segment 6 bases; nucleotides outside the gene matches: 2. The CDR3 loop reads CASSLGTSGGFNEQFF. The CDR3 bases are TGTGCCAGCAGCTTAGGGACTAGCGGGGGGTTCAATGAGCAGTTCTTC.

The CDR3 is CSVGDTTGGNTIYF. CDR3 DNA: TGCAGCGTTGGGGACACAACGGGAGGAAACACCATATATTTT. This chain uses TRBV29-1 with TRBJ1-3, with TRBD1 as a possible D gene (6 bases). Trimming cost V 4 bases and J 4 bases, with 14 bases left between them. Germline values: CDR1 SQVTM, CDR2 ANQGSEA. This CDR3 has 14 residues. The full variable domain, completed using reference TRBV29-1 and TRBJ1-3, is SAVISQKPSRDICQRGTSLTIQCQVDSQVTMMFWYRQQPGQSLTLIATANQGSEATYESGFVIDKFPISRPNLTFSTLTVSNMSPEDSSIYLCSVGDTTGGNTIYFGEGSWLTVV.

The CDR3 DNA reads TGTGCCAGCAGATCGGCGGGGGGGAACACCGGGGAGCTGTTTTTT. Amino acids: CASRSAGGNTGELFF. The chain joins TRBV2 to TRBJ2-2, with 8 bases that match TRBD2. J gave up 1 base and V 6 bases, and 4 bases lay outside the gene matches. The CDR3 runs 15 residues. Germline CDR1 SNHLY, CDR2 FYNNEI.

With respect to this clone: Germline and junction disagree at one end, which may indicate a read error. The chain combines TRBV14 with TRBJ2-5, with D possibly TRBD2 on 6 matching bases. Germline CDR1 and CDR2: SGHDN and FVKESK. The CDR3 is 13 amino acids. CDR3 sequence reads: CASSQEMVGGTNF. The CDR3 DNA follows: TGTGCCAGCAGCCAAGAAATGGTCGGGGGAACAAACTTC. Based on the CDR3 plus reference TRBV14 and TRBJ2-5, the full variable domain is EAGVTQFPSHSVIEKGQTVTLRCDPISGHDNLYWYRRVMGKEIKFLLHFVKESKQDESGMPNNRFLAERTGGTYSTLKVQPAELEDSGVYFCASSQEMVGGTNFGPGTRLLVL.

The chain has TRBV12-3 or TRBV12-4 and TRBJ1-3; D call uncertain. The CDR3 runs 13 residues. The V end was cut by 3 bases, the J end by 2 bases, with 5 bases between. The chain's CDR3 is CASSLQAGNTIYF. CDR3 bases: TGTGCCAGCAGTTTGCAGGCTGGAAACACCATATATTTT.